The source of this T cell receptor beta chain is a study of blood T cell repertoires in COVID-19 (dated by TCRdb to 2020 to 2021). For context, the study as a whole: Samples covering the acute and convalescent phases of COVID-19 were provided by collaborators in the United States, Italy and Spain. Subjects who had been exposed to COVID-19, were actively infected with it, or had recovered from it provided the deeply sampled blood TCRbeta repertoires that made up the dataset. The samples were drawn from the first 160 participants of the ongoing ImmuneRACE study and from about 1,200 subjects provided by 6 global collaborators. Where HLA class I and class II types were available, the types were taken from metadata supplied by the sample provider, not from assay-based typing. The sample metadata nearly always contained a de-identified subject ID, COVID-19 status, age in years and sex. A freely available public database, intended as a resource for researchers studying the immune response to SARS-CoV-2, is where the repertoires were released. The material from the prospective study consisted of cDNA or gDNA derived from T cells, B-cell-depleted T cells, or PBMCs.

Regarding this clone: Its binding antigen is unknown. No per-base quality is available; no much larger clone lies one base away.

The immunoSEQ Assay, a bias-controlled multiplex PCR, was used to amplify TCRbeta CDR3 regions from genomic DNA. Processing in the source paper ran as follows. Within the assay, amplification of reference gene primers was used to estimate how many nucleated cells each sample contained. To quantify the absolute abundance of each unique TCRbeta CDR3 rearrangement, sequence reads were collapsed and filtered. For each sample, productive Simpson clonality was calculated by taking the square root of Simpson's diversity index across productive rearrangements. The source is immuneACCESS, and TCRdb retained only in-frame sequences with V and J called. Part of the clones is not carried over; for the studies checked, unresolved V genes explain less than half of this, and the remainder is unexplained. V and J calls plus clone size are reproduced from that table; the DNA served to infer D and trimming. Here the sample has roughly 120,000 clones; 80% occur a single time. The top ten clonotypes cover roughly 4.7% of the sample.

What the study reported, not specific to this receptor: Clinical and demographic metadata were provided uncurated, with the amount varying by source and participant.

Whole blood was collected in K2EDTA tubes by collaborating institutions according to the institutions' own protocols. For TCRbeta analysis, collaborators shipped samples in one of three forms: frozen whole blood, isolated PBMCs, or DNA extracted from either of those sample types. Based on the germline V gene (reference sequence), the CDR1 and CDR2 sequences are SEHNR and FQNEAQ. The junction carries 9 bases between V and J, which are trimmed by 3 bases and 4 bases respectively. The CDR3 sequence holds 13 residues, the cysteine and phenylalanine included. Kept here is only the CDR3 DNA, which spans 39 bases and is read in frame from base 1.

The sequence came from a human donor in a cohort sampled during active or convalescent COVID-19. The specimen was peripheral blood. The rearranged segments are TRBV7-9 and TRBJ1-1; no D segment can be confidently identified. The nucleotide sequence is TGTGCCAGCAGCTTTAGTGCGAGCACTGAAGCTTTCTTT. Translated, this is CASSFSASTEAFF.